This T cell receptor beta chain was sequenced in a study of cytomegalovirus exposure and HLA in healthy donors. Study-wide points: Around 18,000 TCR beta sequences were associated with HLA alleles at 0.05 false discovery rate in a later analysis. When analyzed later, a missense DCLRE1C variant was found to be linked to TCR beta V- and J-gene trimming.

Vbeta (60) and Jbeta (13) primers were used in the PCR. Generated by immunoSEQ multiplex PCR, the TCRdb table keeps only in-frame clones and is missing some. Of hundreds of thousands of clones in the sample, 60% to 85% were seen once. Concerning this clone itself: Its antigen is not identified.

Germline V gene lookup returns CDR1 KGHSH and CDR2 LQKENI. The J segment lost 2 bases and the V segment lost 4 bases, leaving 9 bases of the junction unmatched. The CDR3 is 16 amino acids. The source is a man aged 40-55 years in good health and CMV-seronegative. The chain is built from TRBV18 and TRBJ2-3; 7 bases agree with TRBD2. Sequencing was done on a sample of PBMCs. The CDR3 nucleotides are TGTGCCAGCTCACACCGTAGAGCGGGGCTCACAGATACGCAGTATTTT. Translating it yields CASSHRRAGLTDTQYF.